This TCR beta chain came from a study of memory CD4+ T cells and cytomegalovirus serostatus. This CDR3 has 15 amino acids. Germline CDR1 SGHRS, CDR2 YFSETQ. The V and J ends lost 4 bases and 2 bases respectively, with 14 bases between them. The sort gate was single viable CD3+CD4+CD8-CD45RO+ cells for memory CD4+ T cells. Assay used: immunoSEQ multiplex PCR; TCRdb lists only in-frame clones, some missing. The sample records approximately 52,000 clones, 78% being singletons. The receptor comes from an adult in good health and CMV-seronegative. The chain is built from TRBV5-1 and TRBJ2-3; D uncertain. Sample: memory CD4+ T cells from blood. The CDR3 sequence is CASSVQSSTTDTQYF. The CDR3 bases are TGCGCCAGCAGCGTACAGTCGTCCACCACAGATACGCAGTATTTT.